The following is a T cell receptor (beta chain) sequence with its context. Its target is not known. CD45RO-negative cells were positively selected for CCR7, leaving out terminally differentiated effector memory CD45RA+ cells. Adult donors, all healthy and HIV-negative, had no recent acute infections or vaccinations. This sample was included in a study of shared clonotypes between healthy human individuals. Study-wide results and limits: Relative to their counterparts shared across all four donors, non-shared clonotypes exhibited diminished generation probabilities.

Produced via immunoSEQ multiplex PCR; TCRdb's table is partial and in-frame only. The sample has about 2.1 million clones, over 85% seen once. Sequencing input: naive CD8+ T cells from PBMCs. The source is a young man in good health. Some clones in this sample may be carry-over from other donors' samples.

CDR3 residues: CASRSTGGSHEQYF. The CDR3 DNA reads as TGTGCCAGCCGCTCGACAGGGGGTTCCCACGAGCAGTACTTC. The chain couples TRBV14 to TRBJ2-7, with TRBD1 identical over 9 bases. Germline-derived CDR1 and CDR2 are SGHDN and FVKESK. V lost 8 bases, J lost 5 bases, and 10 bases stayed unmatched. The CDR3 has 14 amino acids. The whole variable domain, remainder taken from reference TRBV14 and TRBJ2-7, is EAGVTQFPSHSVIEKGQTVTLRCDPISGHDNLYWYRRVMGKEIKFLLHFVKESKQDESGMPNNRFLAERTGGTYSTLKVQPAELEDSGVYFCASRSTGGSHEQYFGPGTRLTVT.